This T cell receptor beta chain came from a study of read filtering for tumor transcriptome and immune sequencing. The wider study: The cohort had 17 to 20 men and approximately 15 women aged about 45 to 80, mean about 66 years. Revised staging placed fewer than ten patients in R-ISS I, about 17 in II, 6 or 7 in III.

Germline V lookup: CDR1 MNHNY, CDR2 SVGAGI (reference sequence). J lost 0 bases, V lost 0 bases, and 6 bases had no gene match. The CDR3 extends over 19 amino acids. The library was built from around 380 ng RNA with molecular barcoded adaptors for alpha/delta and beta/gamma chains. TCRdb fed the reads into MiXCR, producing one record per CDR3 protein. The repertoire consists of around 50,000 distinct CDR3 sequences, with 20% to 25% occurring once and the leading ten covering about 15%. The V and J genes are TRBV6-6 and TRBJ2-6; TRBD1 matches 9 bases. The specimen sequenced was a population of CD138-negative cells sorted from bone marrow. The TCR comes from a donor aged 40 or older with multiple myeloma. CDR3 loop: CASSYSKTGGYSGANVLTF. The DNA of the CDR3 is TGTGCCAGCAGTTACTCGAAGACAGGGGGTTACTCTGGGGCCAACGTCCTGACTTTC.